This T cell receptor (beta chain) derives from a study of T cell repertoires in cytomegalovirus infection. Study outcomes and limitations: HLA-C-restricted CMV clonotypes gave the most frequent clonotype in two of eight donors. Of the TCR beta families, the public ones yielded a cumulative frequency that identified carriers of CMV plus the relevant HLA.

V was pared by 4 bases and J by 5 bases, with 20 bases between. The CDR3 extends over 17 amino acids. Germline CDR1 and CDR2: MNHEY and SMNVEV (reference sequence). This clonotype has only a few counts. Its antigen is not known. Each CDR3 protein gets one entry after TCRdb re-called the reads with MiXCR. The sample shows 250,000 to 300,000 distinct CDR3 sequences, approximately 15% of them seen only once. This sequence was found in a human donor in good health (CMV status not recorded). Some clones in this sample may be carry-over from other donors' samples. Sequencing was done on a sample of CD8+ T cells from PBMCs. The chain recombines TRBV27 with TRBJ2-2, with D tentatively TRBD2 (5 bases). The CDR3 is CASSSPEGIGRTGELFF. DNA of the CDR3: TGTGCCAGCAGTTCCCCCGAGGGCATTGGTAGGACCGGGGAGCTGTTTTTT.